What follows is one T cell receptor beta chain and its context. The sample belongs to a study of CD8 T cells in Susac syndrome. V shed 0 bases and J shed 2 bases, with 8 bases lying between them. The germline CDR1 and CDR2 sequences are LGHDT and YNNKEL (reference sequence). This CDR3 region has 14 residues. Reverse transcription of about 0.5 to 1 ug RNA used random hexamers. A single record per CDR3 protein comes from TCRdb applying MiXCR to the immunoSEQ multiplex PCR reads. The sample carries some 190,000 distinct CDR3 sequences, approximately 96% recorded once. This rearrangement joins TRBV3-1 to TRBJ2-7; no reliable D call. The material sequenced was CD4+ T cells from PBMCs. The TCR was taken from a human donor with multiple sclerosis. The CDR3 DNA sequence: TGTGCCAGCAGCCAAGACAGCCATACCTACGAGCAGTACTTC. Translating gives CASSQDSHTYEQYF.